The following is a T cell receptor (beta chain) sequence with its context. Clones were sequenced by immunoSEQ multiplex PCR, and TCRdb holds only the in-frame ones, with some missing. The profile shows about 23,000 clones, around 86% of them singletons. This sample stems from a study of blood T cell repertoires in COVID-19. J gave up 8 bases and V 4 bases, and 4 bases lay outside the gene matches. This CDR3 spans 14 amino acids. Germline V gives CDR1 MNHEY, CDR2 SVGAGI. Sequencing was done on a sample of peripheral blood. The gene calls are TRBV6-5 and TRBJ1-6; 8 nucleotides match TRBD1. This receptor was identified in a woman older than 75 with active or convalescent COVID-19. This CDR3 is CASSSPQGDSPLHF. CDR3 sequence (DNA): TGTGCCAGCAGTTCGCCACAGGGGGATTCACCCCTCCACTTT.